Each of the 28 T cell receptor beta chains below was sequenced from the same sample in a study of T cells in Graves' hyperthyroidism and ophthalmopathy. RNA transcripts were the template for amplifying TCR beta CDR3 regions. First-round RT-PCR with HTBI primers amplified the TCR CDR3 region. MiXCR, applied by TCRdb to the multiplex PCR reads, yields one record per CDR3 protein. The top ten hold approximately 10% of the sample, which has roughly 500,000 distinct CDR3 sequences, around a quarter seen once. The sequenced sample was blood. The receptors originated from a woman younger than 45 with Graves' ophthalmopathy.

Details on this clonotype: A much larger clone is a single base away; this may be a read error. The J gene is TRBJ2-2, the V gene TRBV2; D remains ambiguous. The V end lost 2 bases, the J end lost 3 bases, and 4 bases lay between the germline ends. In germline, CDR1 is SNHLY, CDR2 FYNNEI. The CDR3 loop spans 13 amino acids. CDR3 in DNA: TGTGCCAGCAGTGAACAGTACACCGGGGAGCTGTTTTTT. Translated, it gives CASSEQYTGELFF.

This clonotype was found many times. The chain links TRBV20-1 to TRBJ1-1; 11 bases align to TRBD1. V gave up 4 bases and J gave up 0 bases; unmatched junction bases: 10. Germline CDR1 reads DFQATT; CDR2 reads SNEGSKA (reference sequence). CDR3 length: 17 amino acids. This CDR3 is CSANIRDRGWVNTEAFF. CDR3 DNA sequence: TGCAGTGCTAATATCAGGGACAGGGGGTGGGTGAACACTGAAGCTTTCTTT.

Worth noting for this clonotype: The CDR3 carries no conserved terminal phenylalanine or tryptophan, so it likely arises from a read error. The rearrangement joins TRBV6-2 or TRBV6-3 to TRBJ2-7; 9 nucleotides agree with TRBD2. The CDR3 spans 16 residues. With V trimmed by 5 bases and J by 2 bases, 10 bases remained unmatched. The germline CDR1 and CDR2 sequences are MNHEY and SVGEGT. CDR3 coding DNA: TGTGCCAGCAGTACATCGTCGACTAGCGGTACCTACGAGCAGTACTCC. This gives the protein CASSTSSTSGTYEQYS.

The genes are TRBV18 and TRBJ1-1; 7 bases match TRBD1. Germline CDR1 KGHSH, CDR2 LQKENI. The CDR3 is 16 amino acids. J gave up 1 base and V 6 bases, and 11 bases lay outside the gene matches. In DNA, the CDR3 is TGTGCCAGCTCCGTGGACCAGGGGGGGTCGAACACTGAAGCTTTCTTT. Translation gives CASSVDQGGSNTEAFF.

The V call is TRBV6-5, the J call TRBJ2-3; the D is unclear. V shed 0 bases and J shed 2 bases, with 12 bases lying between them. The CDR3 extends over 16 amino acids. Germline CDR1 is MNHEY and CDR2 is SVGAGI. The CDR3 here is CASSYSVGRDTDTQYF. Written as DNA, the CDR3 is TGTGCCAGCAGTTACTCCGTCGGTCGCGACACAGATACGCAGTATTTT.

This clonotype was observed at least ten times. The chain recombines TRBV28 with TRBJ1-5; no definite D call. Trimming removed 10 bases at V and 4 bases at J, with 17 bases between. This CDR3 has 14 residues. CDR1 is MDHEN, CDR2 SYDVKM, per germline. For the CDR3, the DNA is TGTGCCACCAAGTTAGGTGTGTGGAATCAGCCCCAGCATTTT. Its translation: CATKLGVWNQPQHF.

The CDR3 sequence is CASSLTVGGHEQYF. As DNA, the CDR3 is TGTGCCAGCAGCCTCACCGTGGGGGGACACGAGCAGTACTTC. The chain links TRBV14 to TRBJ2-7; D may be TRBD2 (6 bases). This CDR3 has 14 amino acids. V lost 4 bases to trimming and J lost 5 bases, with 15 bases between them. Per germline, CDR1 SGHDN and CDR2 FVKESK.

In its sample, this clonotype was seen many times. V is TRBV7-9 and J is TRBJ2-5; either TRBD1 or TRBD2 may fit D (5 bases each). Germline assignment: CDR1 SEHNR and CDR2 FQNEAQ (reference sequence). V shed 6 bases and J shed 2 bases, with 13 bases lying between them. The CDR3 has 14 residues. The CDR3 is CASSLVGRQETQYF. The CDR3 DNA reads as TGTGCCAGCAGTTTGGTGGGACGTCAAGAGACCCAGTACTTC.

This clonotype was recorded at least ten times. The CDR3: CASSGNYEQYF. As DNA, the CDR3 is TGTGCCAGCTCAGGGAACTACGAGCAGTACTTC. V gene TRBV6-2 or TRBV6-3 combines with J gene TRBJ2-7, with D possibly matching TRBD1 (5 bases). This CDR3 spans 11 amino acids. The ends were cut back, 8 bases at V and 3 bases at J, with 8 bases in the middle. From germline, CDR1 is MNHEY and CDR2 SVGEGT.

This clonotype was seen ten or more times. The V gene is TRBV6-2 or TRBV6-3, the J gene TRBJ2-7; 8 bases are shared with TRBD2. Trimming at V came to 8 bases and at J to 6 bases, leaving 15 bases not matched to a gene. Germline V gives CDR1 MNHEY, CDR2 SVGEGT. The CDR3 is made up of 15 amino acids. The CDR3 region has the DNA TGTGCCAGCGGGACCGTCATCGGGGGGGGCTCCGAGCAGTACTTC. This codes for CASGTVIGGGSEQYF.

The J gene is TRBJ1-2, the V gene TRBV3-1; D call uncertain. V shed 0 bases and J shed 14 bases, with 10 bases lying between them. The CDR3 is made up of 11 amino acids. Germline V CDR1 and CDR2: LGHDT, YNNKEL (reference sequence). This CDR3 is CASSQDGRDTF. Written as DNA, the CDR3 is TGTGCCAGCAGCCAAGATGGTAGGGATACCTTC. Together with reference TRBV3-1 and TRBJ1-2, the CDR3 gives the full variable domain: DTAVSQTPKYLVTQMGNDKSIKCEQNLGHDTMYWYKQDSKKFLKIMFSYNNKELIINETVPNRFSPKSPDKAHLNLHINSLELGDSAVYFCASSQDGRDTFGSGTRLTVV.

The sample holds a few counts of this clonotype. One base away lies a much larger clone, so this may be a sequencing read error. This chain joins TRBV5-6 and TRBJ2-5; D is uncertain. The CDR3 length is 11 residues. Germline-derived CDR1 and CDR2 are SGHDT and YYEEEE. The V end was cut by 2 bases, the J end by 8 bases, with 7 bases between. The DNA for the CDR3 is TGTGCCAGCAGCTTCGTAGATACCCAGTACTTC. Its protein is CASSFVDTQYF. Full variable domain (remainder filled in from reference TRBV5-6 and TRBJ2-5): DAGVTQSPTHLIKTRGQQVTLRCSPKSGHDTVSWYQQALGQGPQFIFQYYEEEERQRGNFPDRFSGHQFPNYSSELNVNALLLGDSALYLCASSFVDTQYFGPGTRLLVL.

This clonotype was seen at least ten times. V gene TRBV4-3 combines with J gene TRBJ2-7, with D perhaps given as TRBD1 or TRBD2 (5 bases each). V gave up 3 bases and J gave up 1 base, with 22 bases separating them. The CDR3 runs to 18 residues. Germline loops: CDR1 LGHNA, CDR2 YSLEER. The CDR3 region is CASSHPVEGYGKSYEQYF. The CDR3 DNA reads TGCGCCAGCAGCCATCCAGTTGAGGGGTACGGCAAATCCTACGAGCAGTACTTC.

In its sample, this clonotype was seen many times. CDR3 amino acids: CASSLLRGGETQYF. The CDR3 coding sequence is TGTGCCAGCAGCCTACTGAGGGGTGGGGAGACCCAGTACTTC. The rearrangement uses TRBV7-2 and TRBJ2-5; D assignment may be TRBD1 or TRBD2 (5 bases each). There are 14 residues in the CDR3. The V and J ends lost 5 bases and 5 bases respectively, with 15 bases between them. Looked up from germline, CDR1 is SGHTA and CDR2 is FQGNSA. Complete variable domain (other parts from reference TRBV7-2 and TRBJ2-5): GAGVSQSPSNKVTEKGKDVELRCDPISGHTALYWYRQSLGQGLEFLIYFQGNSAPDKSGLPSDRFSAERTGGSVSTLTIQRTQQEDSAVYLCASSLLRGGETQYFGPGTRLLVL.

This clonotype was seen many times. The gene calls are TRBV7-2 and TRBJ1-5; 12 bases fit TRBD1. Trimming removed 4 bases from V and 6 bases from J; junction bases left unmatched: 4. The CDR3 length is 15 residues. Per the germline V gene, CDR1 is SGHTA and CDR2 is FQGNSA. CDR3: CASSWDRGLGQPQHF. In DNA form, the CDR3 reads TGTGCCAGCAGCTGGGACAGGGGGCTTGGTCAGCCCCAGCATTTT.

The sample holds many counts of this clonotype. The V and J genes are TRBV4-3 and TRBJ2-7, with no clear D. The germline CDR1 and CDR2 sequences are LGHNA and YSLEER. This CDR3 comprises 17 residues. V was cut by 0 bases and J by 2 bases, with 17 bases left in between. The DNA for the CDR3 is TGCGCCAGCAGCCAAGATTTGGGCAGTTCCGCTACCTACGAGCAGTACTTC. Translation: CASSQDLGSSATYEQYF.

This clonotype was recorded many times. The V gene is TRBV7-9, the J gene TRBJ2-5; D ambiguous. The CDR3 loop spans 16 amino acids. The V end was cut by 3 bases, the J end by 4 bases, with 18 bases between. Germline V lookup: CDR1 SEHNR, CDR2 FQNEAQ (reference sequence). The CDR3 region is CASSFLGSNYGETQYF. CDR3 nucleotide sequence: TGTGCCAGCAGCTTTTTAGGCTCCAATTACGGAGAGACCCAGTACTTC.

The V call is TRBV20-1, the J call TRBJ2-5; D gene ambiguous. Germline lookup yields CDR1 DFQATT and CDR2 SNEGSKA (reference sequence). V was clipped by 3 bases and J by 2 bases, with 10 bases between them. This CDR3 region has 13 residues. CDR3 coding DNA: TGCAGTGCTAGCAAGGACCTTCAAGAGACCCAGTACTTC. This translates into CSASKDLQETQYF.

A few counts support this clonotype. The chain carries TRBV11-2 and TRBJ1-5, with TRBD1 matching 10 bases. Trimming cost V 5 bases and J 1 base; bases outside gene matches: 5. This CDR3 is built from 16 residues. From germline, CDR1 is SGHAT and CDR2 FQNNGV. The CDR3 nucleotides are TGTGCCAGCAGCCTCCGGGACAGGGGAAGCAATCAGCCCCAGCATTTT. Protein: CASSLRDRGSNQPQHF.

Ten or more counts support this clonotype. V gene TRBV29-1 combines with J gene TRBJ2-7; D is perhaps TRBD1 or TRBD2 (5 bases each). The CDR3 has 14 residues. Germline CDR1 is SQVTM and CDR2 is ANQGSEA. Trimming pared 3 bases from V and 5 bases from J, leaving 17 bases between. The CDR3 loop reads CSVDPGKEADEQYF. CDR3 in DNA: TGCAGCGTTGACCCAGGGAAGGAGGCGGACGAGCAGTACTTC.

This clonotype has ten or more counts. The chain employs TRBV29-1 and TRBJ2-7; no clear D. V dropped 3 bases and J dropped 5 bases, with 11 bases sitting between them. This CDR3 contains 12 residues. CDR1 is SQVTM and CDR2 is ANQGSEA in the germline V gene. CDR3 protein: CSVESTINEQYF. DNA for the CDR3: TGCAGCGTTGAGAGTACAATTAACGAGCAGTACTTC.

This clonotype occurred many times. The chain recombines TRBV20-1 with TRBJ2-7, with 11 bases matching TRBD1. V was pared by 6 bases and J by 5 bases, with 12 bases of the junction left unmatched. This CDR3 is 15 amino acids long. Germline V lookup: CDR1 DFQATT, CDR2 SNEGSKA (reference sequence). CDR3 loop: CSANPTGTGGHEQYF. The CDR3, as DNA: TGCAGTGCCAACCCGACCGGGACAGGGGGACACGAGCAGTACTTC.

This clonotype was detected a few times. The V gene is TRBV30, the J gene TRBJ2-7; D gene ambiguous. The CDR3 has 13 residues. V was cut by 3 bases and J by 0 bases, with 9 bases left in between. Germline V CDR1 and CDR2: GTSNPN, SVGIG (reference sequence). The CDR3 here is CAWRMESSYEQYF. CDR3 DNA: TGTGCCTGGAGAATGGAGAGCTCCTACGAGCAGTACTTC.

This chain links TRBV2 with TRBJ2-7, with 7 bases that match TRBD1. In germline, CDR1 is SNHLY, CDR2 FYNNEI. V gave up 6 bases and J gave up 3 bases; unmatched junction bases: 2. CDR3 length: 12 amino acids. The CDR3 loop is CASRQGHYEQYF. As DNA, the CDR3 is TGTGCCAGCAGACAGGGGCACTACGAGCAGTACTTC.

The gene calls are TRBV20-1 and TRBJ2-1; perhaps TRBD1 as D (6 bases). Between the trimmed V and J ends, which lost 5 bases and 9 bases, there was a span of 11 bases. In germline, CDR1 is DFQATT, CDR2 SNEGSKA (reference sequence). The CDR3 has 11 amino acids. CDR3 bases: TGCAGTGCTCCGTTGGGGGCTGAGCAGTTCTTC. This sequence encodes CSAPLGAEQFF.

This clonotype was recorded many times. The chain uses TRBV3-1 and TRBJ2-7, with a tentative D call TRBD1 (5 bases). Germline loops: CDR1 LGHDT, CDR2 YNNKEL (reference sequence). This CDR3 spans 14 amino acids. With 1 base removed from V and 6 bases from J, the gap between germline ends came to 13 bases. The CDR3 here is CASSQGGWGGEQYF. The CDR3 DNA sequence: TGTGCCAGCAGCCAAGGTGGCTGGGGCGGCGAGCAGTACTTC.

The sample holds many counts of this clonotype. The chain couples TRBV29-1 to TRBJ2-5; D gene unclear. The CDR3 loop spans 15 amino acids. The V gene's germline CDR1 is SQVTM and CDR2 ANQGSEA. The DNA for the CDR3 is TGCAGTTTTCCTTCCCCGAACTCGGCACTTCAGACCCAGTACTTC. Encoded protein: CSFPSPNSALQTQYF.

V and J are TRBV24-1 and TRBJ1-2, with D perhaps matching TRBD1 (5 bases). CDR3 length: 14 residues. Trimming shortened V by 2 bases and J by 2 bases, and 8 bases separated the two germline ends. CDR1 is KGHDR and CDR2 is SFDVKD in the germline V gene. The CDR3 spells CATSDSRGNYGYTF. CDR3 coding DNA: TGTGCCACCAGTGATTCGCGGGGCAACTATGGCTACACCTTC.